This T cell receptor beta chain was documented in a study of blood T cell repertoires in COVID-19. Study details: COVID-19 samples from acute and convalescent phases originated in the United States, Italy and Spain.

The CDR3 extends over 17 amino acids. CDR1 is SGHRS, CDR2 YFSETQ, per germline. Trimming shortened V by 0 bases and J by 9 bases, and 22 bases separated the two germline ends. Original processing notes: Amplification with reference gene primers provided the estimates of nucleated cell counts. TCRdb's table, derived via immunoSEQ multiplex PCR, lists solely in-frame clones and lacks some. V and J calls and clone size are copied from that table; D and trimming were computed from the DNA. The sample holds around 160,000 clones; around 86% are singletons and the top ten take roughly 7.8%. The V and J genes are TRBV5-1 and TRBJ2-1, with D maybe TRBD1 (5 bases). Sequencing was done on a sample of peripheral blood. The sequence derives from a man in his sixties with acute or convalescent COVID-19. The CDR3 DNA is TGCGCCAGCAGCTTGGGACAGCCCCTCTTCCCGTATAGTGAGCAGTTCTTC. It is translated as CASSLGQPLFPYSEQFF.